This T cell receptor (beta chain) was recorded in a study of cytomegalovirus exposure and HLA in healthy donors. The PCR used 60 Vbeta and 13 Jbeta primers. TCRdb's copy holds only in-frame clones and misses some; the assay was immunoSEQ multiplex PCR. Recorded for this sample: some 160,000 clones. Remarks on this clone: Antigen specificity is unknown.

Trimming took off 2 bases at V and 7 bases at J, with 14 bases between the two ends. The germline V gene encodes CDR1 LNHDA and CDR2 SQIVND (reference sequence). This CDR3 comprises 14 residues. Study conclusions and caveats: Some public TCRs appeared in many individuals, while most sequences were rare. Researchers had no immune exposure information except CMV serostatus available.

Material: PBMCs. The V call is TRBV19, the J call TRBJ1-1, with a tentative D call TRBD1 (5 bases). The receptor's source is a man aged 30 to 39 in good health and CMV-seronegative. CDR3: CASSIRVRAVEAFF. The CDR3 coding sequence is TGTGCCAGTAGTATACGGGTCAGGGCCGTTGAAGCTTTCTTT.